One T cell receptor (beta chain) is described in this entry. The antigen remains unidentified. Per the germline V gene, CDR1 is MDHEN and CDR2 is SYDVKM. The CDR3 is made up of 15 amino acids. V shed 5 bases and J 5 bases; nucleotides not matched to a gene: 8. The sample comes from a study of cytomegalovirus exposure and HLA in healthy donors. The wider study: The same platform used for the roughly 600 first-cohort repertoires was also used for the 90 to 150 validation repertoires, as a later analysis reported.

Whole-study results and caveats: Through in vitro validation, three CMV-associated chains were shown to be specific for CMV antigens. Usually a TCR sequence was rare, but some public TCRs were found in many donors.

Here immunoSEQ multiplex PCR was the method, and the copy in TCRdb shows in-frame clones only, minus some. The data hold about 120,000 clones, with about 92% observed a single time. Sequenced sample: PBMCs. This chain joins TRBV28 and TRBJ1-2, with 10 positions matching TRBD1. This TCR was recovered from a woman between 18 and 29 years old in good health and CMV-seronegative. CDR3 loop: CASSQTGGLIYGYTF. CDR3 nucleotides: TGTGCCAGCAGTCAGACAGGGGGCCTAATATATGGCTACACCTTC.